The 15 T cell receptor beta chains below were found in one sample sequenced in a study of blood T cells in healthy people across ages. Alongside a J-beta primer mix, a sample-barcoded 5' primer served in a second PCR lasting about 7 to 12 cycles. TCRdb reanalysed the 5' RACE reads using MiXCR and keeps one entry per CDR3 protein. The sample contains 1,500,000 or so distinct CDR3 sequences, 59% of which appear only once. Specimen: blood. The origin of the receptors is a man between 18 and 35 years old in good health.

In its sample, this clonotype was seen a few times. This rearrangement joins TRBV20-1 to TRBJ2-7; D uncertain. The J call may be faulty, since TRBJ2-5 better matches the DNA end. The CDR3 consists of 12 residues. The germline gives CDR1 DFQATT, CDR2 SNEGSKA (reference sequence). The DNA for the CDR3 is TGCAGTGCAATAGCCGTTCGGAAGACCCAGTACTTC. The encoded protein is CSAIAVRKTQYF.

The chain has TRBV29-1 and TRBJ2-7, with unresolved D. This CDR3 is 11 amino acids long. Between the trimmed V and J ends, which lost 6 bases and 7 bases, there was a span of 13 bases. The germline V gene has CDR1 SQVTM and CDR2 ANQGSEA. DNA of the CDR3: TGCAGCGTCCGGGCCTTGAATGAGCAGTACTTC. It specifies CSVRALNEQYF.

V gene TRBV2 combines with J gene TRBJ2-1, with 8 positions matching TRBD1. Germline trimming cut 5 bases from V and 7 bases from J; bases unmatched to any gene: 7. In germline, CDR1 is SNHLY, CDR2 FYNNEI. The CDR3 is 14 residues long. Here the CDR3 DNA reads TGTGCCAGCAGTTACAGGGGGGCAGGGAATGAGCAGTTCTTC. Protein: CASSYRGAGNEQFF. The variable domain in full, with the rest retrieved from reference TRBV2 and TRBJ2-1, is EPEVTQTPSHQVTQMGQEVILRCVPISNHLYFYWYRQILGQKVEFLVSFYNNEISEKSEIFDDQFSVERPDGSNFTLKIRSTKLEDSAMYFCASSYRGAGNEQFFGPGTRLTVL.

There are a few counts of this clonotype. The gene calls are TRBV7-8 and TRBJ2-1; 9 bases match TRBD2. The CDR3 covers 19 residues. V shed 5 bases, J shed 0 bases, and the junction held 14 bases outside the gene matches. Per the germline V gene, CDR1 is SGHVS and CDR2 is FQNEAQ. The CDR3 nucleotides read TGTGCCAGCAGCCCCTACCCATCTAGCGGGACTAGCTCCTACAATGAGCAGTTCTTC. Translating gives CASSPYPSSGTSSYNEQFF. Based on the CDR3 plus reference TRBV7-8 and TRBJ2-1, the full variable domain is GAGVSQSPRYKVAKRGQDVALRCDPISGHVSLFWYQQALGQGPEFLTYFQNEAQLDKSGLPSDRFFAERPEGSVSTLKIQRTQQEDSAVYLCASSPYPSSGTSSYNEQFFGPGTRLTVL.

The chain uses TRBV27 and TRBJ2-1; no firm D call. The J call may be mistaken, given a closer DNA end match to TRBJ2-7. Germline loops: CDR1 MNHEY, CDR2 SMNVEV (reference sequence). This CDR3 has 13 residues. In DNA, the CDR3 is TGTGCCAGCAGTTGGACCGAGGAATGCGAGCAGTACTTC. It specifies CASSWTEECEQYF.

This clonotype was picked up a small number of times. The chain combines TRBV6-2 or TRBV6-3 with TRBJ2-1, with 7 nucleotides matching TRBD2. J gave up 5 bases and V 5 bases, and 15 bases lay outside the gene matches. In germline, CDR1 is MNHEY, CDR2 SVGEGT. This CDR3 is 17 amino acids long. CDR3 in DNA: TGTGCCAGCAGTACCCTACCCTCTAGCGGAGAAAACAATGAGCAGTTCTTC. Protein product: CASSTLPSSGENNEQFF.

The CDR3 DNA reads TGTGCCATCAGACCCGGGACAGGGGACCTCTACGAGCAGTACTTC. As protein: CAIRPGTGDLYEQYF. This chain connects TRBV10-3 to TRBJ2-7, with 10 bases that match TRBD1. The CDR3 covers 15 residues. The trim removed 6 bases at V and 3 bases at J, leaving 8 bases unmatched. From germline, CDR1 is ENHRY and CDR2 SYGVKD.

With respect to this clonotype: It is likely a read error, because the conserved phenylalanine at the end of the CDR3 is missing. The chain has TRBV12-3 or TRBV12-4 and TRBJ2-3; 12 bases align to TRBD1. This CDR3 has 16 residues. The J segment lost 4 bases and the V segment lost 5 bases, leaving 7 bases of the junction unmatched. For the CDR3, the DNA is TGTGCCAGCAGTACCCAGGGACAGGGGGCATCAGATACGCAGTATTCT. Translation: CASSTQGQGASDTQYS.

The chain combines TRBV7-9 with TRBJ1-5, with D unclear. CDR3 size: 14 residues. Germline CDR1 SEHNR, CDR2 FQNEAQ (reference sequence). Trimming cost V 1 base and J 7 bases, with 11 bases left between them. CDR3: CASSLGQAGQPQHF. The CDR3 DNA reads TGTGCCAGCAGCTTAGGGCAGGCCGGCCAGCCCCAGCATTTT. The whole variable domain, remainder taken from reference TRBV7-9 and TRBJ1-5, is DTGVSQNPRHKITKRGQNVTFRCDPISEHNRLYWYRQTLGQGPEFLTYFQNEAQLEKSRLLSDRFSAERPKGSFSTLEIQRTEQGDSAMYLCASSLGQAGQPQHFGDGTRLSIL.

The rearrangement links TRBV10-3 to TRBJ1-4; D might be TRBD1 (5 bases). This CDR3 spans 16 amino acids. CDR1 and CDR2 from the germline V gene are ENHRY and SYGVKD. V lost 4 bases to trimming and J lost 0 bases, with 12 bases between them. DNA of the CDR3: TGTGCCATCAGTGGAGACAGTAAAGCAACTAATGAAAAACTGTTTTTT. Encoded protein: CAISGDSKATNEKLFF.

The chain links TRBV9 to TRBJ2-1; D is perhaps TRBD1 or TRBD2 (6 bases each). Germline CDR1 SGDLS, CDR2 YYNGEE. Trimming removed 3 bases at V and 7 bases at J, with 11 bases between. This CDR3 has 13 residues. CDR3 bases: TGTGCCAGCAGCGGGGGGGCGGGAAATGAGCAGTTCTTC. It yields the protein CASSGGAGNEQFF.

This clonotype was seen more than once but under ten times. The rearrangement joins TRBV4-1 to TRBJ2-7; D remains unclear. Germline CDR1 is MGHRA and CDR2 is YSYEKL. Between the trimmed V and J ends, which lost 1 base and 5 bases, there was a span of 6 bases. This CDR3 contains 12 residues. CDR3 nucleotide sequence: TGCGCCAGCAGCCAAGTCGTTCACGAGCAGTACTTC. Translation: CASSQVVHEQYF.

The rearrangement links TRBV4-1 to TRBJ2-5; D uncertain. The J call could be wrong; TRBJ2-7 is a better fit for the DNA end. The CDR3 has 15 amino acids. The germline V gene encodes CDR1 MGHRA and CDR2 YSYEKL. The CDR3: CASSQDRARTYEQYF. Here the CDR3 DNA reads TGCGCCAGCAGCCAAGATCGGGCCAGAACCTACGAGCAGTACTTC.

The V gene is TRBV4-1, the J gene TRBJ2-5, with D perhaps TRBD1 (5 bases). The V end lost 1 base, the J end lost 5 bases, and 11 bases lay between the germline ends. Germline CDR1 reads MGHRA; CDR2 reads YSYEKL. The CDR3 has 14 amino acids. As DNA, the CDR3 is TGCGCCAGCAGCCAAGTATCTGGGGCCGAGACCCAGTACTTC. This sequence encodes CASSQVSGAETQYF.

The chain is built from TRBV20-1 and TRBJ2-5, with 7 bases identical to TRBD2. The V gene end was trimmed by 3 bases and the J gene end by 2 bases; junction bases not matched to a gene: 15. Germline CDR1 is DFQATT and CDR2 is SNEGSKA (reference sequence). CDR3 size: 17 residues. CDR3 amino acids: CSASSVWREPAQETQYF. The CDR3 bases are TGCAGTGCTAGTAGCGTTTGGCGGGAGCCGGCACAAGAGACCCAGTACTTC.